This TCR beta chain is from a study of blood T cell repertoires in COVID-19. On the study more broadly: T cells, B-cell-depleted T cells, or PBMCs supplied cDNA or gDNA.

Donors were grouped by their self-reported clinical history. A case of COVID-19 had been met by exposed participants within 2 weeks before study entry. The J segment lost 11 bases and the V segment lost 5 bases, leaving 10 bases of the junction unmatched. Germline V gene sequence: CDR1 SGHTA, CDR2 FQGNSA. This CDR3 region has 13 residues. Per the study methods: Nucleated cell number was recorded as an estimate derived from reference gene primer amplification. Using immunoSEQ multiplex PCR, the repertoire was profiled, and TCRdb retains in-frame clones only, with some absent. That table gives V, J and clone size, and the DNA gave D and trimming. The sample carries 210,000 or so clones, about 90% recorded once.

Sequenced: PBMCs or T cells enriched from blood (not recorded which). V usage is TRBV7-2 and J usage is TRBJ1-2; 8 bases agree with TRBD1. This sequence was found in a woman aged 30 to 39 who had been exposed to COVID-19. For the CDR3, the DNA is TGTGCCAGCAGCAGCGACAGGGGCCACAGGTACACCTTC. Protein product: CASSSDRGHRYTF.